This T cell receptor beta chain is from a study of neurological immune-mediated disorders. In this sample, this clonotype turned up many times. Its antigen is as yet unknown. Overall study findings and caveats: No sharing of CDR3 amino acid sequences was observed among expanded clones across subjects, suggesting private repertoires in all groups. HTLV-1-associated myelopathy led in TCR clonal expansion, while multiple sclerosis ranked lowest, below healthy controls.

Specified time point: technical triplicate 2. Synthesis of cDNA was performed by 5'RACE using 10-nucleotide random UMIs. TCRdb processed the 5' RACE reads anew with MiXCR; each CDR3 protein has one entry. Among about 31,000 distinct CDR3 sequences listed, 10% to 15% were seen once. The receptor comes from a female donor with HTLV-1-associated myelopathy (HAM/TSP). The material sequenced was CD4+ T cells from blood.

DNA for the CDR3: TGTGCTAGTGGTTTAAGAGACACCTACAATGAGCAGTTCTTC. Translating gives CASGLRDTYNEQFF. The chain couples TRBV12-5 to TRBJ2-1; D is unclear. The CDR3 sequence is 14 residues long. Germline CDR1 LGHNT, CDR2 FRNRAP. Trimming took off 3 bases at V and 2 bases at J, with 8 bases between the two ends.